A selection of T cell receptor beta chains follows, all from one sample in a study of beta chain features in type 1 diabetes. Only in-frame clones appear in the TCRdb table, and some are missing; sequencing was by immunoSEQ multiplex PCR. This table holds about 650,000 clones, over 10% found once. The sequenced sample was naive CD4+ T cells from blood. The source of these receptors is a man aged 25 to 40 with type 1 diabetes. CDR3s include the opening cysteine and the closing phenylalanine or tryptophan. The order of the fields is J gene, clone size, V gene, D gene, CDR3 protein, CDR3 DNA. The D gene is left open where the match is weak. Some rows mark clone size as missing; the rest say once, few, many or name a class of expanded clone.

J gene: TRBJ2-4
clone size: few
V gene: TRBV7-8
D gene: TRBD1
CDR3 protein: CASSPWTGENIQYF
CDR3 DNA: TGTGCCAGCAGCCCCTGGACAGGGGAGAACATTCAGTACTTC

J gene: TRBJ1-6
clone size: .
V gene: TRBV7-2
D gene: TRBD1
CDR3 protein: CASTRQGTISGSPLHF
CDR3 DNA: TGTGCCAGTACCCGACAGGGGACAATTAGTGGTTCACCCCTCCACTTT

J gene: TRBJ1-5
clone size: .
V gene: TRBV11-2
D gene: .
CDR3 protein: CASSSTSQPQHF
CDR3 DNA: TGTGCCAGCAGCTCTACGAGTCAGCCCCAGCATTTT

J gene: TRBJ1-1
clone size: few
V gene: TRBV29-1
D gene: TRBD1
CDR3 protein: CSARGNQDTEAFF
CDR3 DNA: TGCAGCGCCAGGGGGAATCAGGACACTGAAGCTTTCTTT

J gene: TRBJ2-4
clone size: .
V gene: TRBV7-2
D gene: TRBD1
CDR3 protein: CASSLSRQGSIQYF
CDR3 DNA: TGTGCCAGCAGCTTATCACGACAGGGGAGCATTCAGTACTTC

J gene: TRBJ2-1
clone size: few
V gene: TRBV13
D gene: .
CDR3 protein: CASSFQGGEQFF
CDR3 DNA: TGTGCCAGCAGCTTTCAGGGCGGTGAGCAGTTCTTC

J gene: TRBJ1-2
clone size: few
V gene: TRBV29-1
D gene: .
CDR3 protein: CSVGKGGRSYGYTF
CDR3 DNA: TGCAGCGTTGGAAAGGGGGGCCGGAGCTATGGCTACACCTTC

J gene: TRBJ2-5
clone size: .
V gene: TRBV5-1
D gene: .
CDR3 protein: CASSLVAGYQETQYF
CDR3 DNA: TGCGCCAGCAGCTTGGTAGCCGGGTACCAAGAGACCCAGTACTTC

J gene: TRBJ1-4
clone size: .
V gene: TRBV27
D gene: .
CDR3 protein: CASSLRPREKLFF
CDR3 DNA: TGTGCCAGCAGTTTACGACCCCGAGAAAAACTGTTTTTT

J gene: TRBJ2-5
clone size: .
V gene: TRBV18
D gene: .
CDR3 protein: CASSPPWGDQETQYF
CDR3 DNA: TGTGCCAGCTCACCACCGTGGGGTGATCAAGAGACCCAGTACTTC

J gene: TRBJ1-1
clone size: .
V gene: TRBV28
D gene: .
CDR3 protein: CASSAQNTEAFF
CDR3 DNA: TGTGCCAGCAGTGCCCAGAACACTGAAGCTTTCTTT

J gene: TRBJ1-6
clone size: .
V gene: TRBV7-9
D gene: TRBD1
CDR3 protein: CASREGAGSPLHF
CDR3 DNA: TGTGCCAGCAGAGAGGGGGCCGGTTCACCCCTCCACTTT

J gene: TRBJ2-3
clone size: few
V gene: TRBV5-1
D gene: .
CDR3 protein: CASTAGSGTDTQYF
CDR3 DNA: TGCGCCAGCACCGCGGGGAGCGGCACAGATACGCAGTATTTT

J gene: TRBJ2-2
clone size: few
V gene: TRBV5-1
D gene: TRBD1
CDR3 protein: CASSFPGQGQGGSGELFF
CDR3 DNA: TGCGCCAGCAGCTTCCCGGGACAGGGTCAGGGCGGCTCCGGGGAGCTGTTTTTT

J gene: TRBJ2-5
clone size: .
V gene: TRBV5-1
D gene: TRBD2
CDR3 protein: CASSLERGLPLRETQYF
CDR3 DNA: TGCGCCAGCAGCTTGGAAAGGGGACTACCCTTGAGGGAGACCCAGTACTTC

J gene: TRBJ2-7
clone size: few
V gene: TRBV28
D gene: .
CDR3 protein: CASSLGQHYEQYF
CDR3 DNA: TGTGCCAGCAGTTTGGGGCAGCATTACGAGCAGTACTTC

J gene: TRBJ2-7
clone size: .
V gene: TRBV7-2
D gene: .
CDR3 protein: CASSQHYEQYF
CDR3 DNA: TGTGCCAGCAGCCAACACTACGAGCAGTACTTC